A single T cell receptor (beta chain) is shown here with its context. Antigen unknown. TRB rearrangements spanning V, D and J were amplified using mixed TRB-A/B primers. TCRdb reprocessed the multiplex PCR reads via MiXCR and lists one record per CDR3 protein. The table has some 9,000 distinct CDR3 sequences, 45% to 65% seen once. Germline CDR1 and CDR2: MNHEY and SVGAGI. V lost 4 bases and J lost 0, with 19 bases in between. CDR3 length equals 17 residues. The sample originates from a study of T cell repertoires in aging, cancer and after chemotherapy. On the study more broadly: Some 9.4 million TCR reads made up the full dataset.

TCR beta rearrangements were amplified from peripheral blood genomic DNA. General study points: Untreated cancer patients had significantly lower blood TCR diversity than age-matched healthy donors.

The sequencing input was blood. The TCR was taken from a human donor in good health. The V and J genes are TRBV6-5 and TRBJ2-7; the D is unclear. Here the CDR3 reads CASSSHPFGSSSYEQYF. The CDR3 region has the DNA TGTGCCAGCAGTTCCCACCCTTTCGGGTCTAGCTCCTACGAGCAGTACTTC.